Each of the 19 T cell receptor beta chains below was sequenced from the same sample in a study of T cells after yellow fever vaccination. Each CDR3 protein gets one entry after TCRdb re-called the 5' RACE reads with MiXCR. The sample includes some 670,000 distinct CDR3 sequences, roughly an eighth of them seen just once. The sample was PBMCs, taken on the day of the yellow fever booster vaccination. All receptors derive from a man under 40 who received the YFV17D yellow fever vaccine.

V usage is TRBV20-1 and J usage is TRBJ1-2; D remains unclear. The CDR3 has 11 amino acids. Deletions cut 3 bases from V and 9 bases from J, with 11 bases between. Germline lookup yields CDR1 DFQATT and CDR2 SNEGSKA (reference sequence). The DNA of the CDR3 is TGCAGTGCTAGGACGCGTGGGCGCTACACCTTC. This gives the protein CSARTRGRYTF.

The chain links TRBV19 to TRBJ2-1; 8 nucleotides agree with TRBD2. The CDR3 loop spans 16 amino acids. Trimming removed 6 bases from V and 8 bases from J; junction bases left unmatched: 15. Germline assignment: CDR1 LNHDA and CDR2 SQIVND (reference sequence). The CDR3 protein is CASSPGVAGLGDEQFF. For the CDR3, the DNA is TGTGCCAGTAGCCCCGGGGTAGCGGGACTAGGGGATGAGCAGTTCTTC.

The CDR3 region has the DNA TGTGCCAGCAGTTACAGGACGCCCCAGACCCAGTACTTC. Protein sequence: CASSYRTPQTQYF. The V gene is TRBV12-3 or TRBV12-4, the J gene TRBJ2-5, with D perhaps TRBD1 (5 bases). CDR3 length: 13 residues. Trimming removed 4 bases from V and 6 bases from J, with 12 bases in between.

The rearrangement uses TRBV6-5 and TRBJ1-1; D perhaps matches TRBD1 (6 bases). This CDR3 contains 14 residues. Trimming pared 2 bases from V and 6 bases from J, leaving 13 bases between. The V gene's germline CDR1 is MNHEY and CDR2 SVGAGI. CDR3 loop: CASSYNGRGSEAFF. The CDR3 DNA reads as TGTGCCAGCAGTTACAACGGCAGGGGATCTGAAGCTTTCTTT.

In DNA, the CDR3 is TGCGCCAGCAGTGACGGGGGGACTAGCGCGAACTACAATGAGCAGTTCTTC. This encodes CASSDGGTSANYNEQFF. The chain has TRBV5-1 and TRBJ2-1; TRBD2 agrees at 10 bases. CDR1 is SGHRS, CDR2 YFSETQ, per germline. V dropped 5 bases and J dropped 3; count of bases not matched to a gene: 11. This CDR3 comprises 17 residues.

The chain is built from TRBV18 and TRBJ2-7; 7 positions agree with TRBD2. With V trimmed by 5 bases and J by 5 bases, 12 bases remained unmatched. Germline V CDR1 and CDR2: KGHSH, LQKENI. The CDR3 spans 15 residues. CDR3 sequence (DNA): TGTGCCAGCTCAGCCCTAGCGGAAAAGGGGAACGAGCAGTACTTC. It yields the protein CASSALAEKGNEQYF.

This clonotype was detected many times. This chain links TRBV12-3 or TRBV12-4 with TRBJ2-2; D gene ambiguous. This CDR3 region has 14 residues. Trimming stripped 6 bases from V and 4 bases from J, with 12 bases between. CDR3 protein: CASSLPGITGELFF. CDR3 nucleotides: TGTGCCAGCAGCCTCCCCGGAATCACCGGGGAGCTGTTTTTT.

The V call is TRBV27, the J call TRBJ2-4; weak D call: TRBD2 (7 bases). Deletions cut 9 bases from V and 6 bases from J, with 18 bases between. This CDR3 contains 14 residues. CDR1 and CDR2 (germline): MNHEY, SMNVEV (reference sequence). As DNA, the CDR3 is TGTGCCAGTGCCGAGGGAGGGGGGGGAAACATTCAGTACTTC. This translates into CASAEGGGGNIQYF.

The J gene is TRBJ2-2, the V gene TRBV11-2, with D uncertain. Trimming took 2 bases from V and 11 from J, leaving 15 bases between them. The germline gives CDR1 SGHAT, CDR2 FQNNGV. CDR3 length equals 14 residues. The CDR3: CASSLSRSAGELFF. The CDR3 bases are TGTGCCAGCAGCTTAAGTAGGTCGGCAGGAGAGCTGTTTTTT.

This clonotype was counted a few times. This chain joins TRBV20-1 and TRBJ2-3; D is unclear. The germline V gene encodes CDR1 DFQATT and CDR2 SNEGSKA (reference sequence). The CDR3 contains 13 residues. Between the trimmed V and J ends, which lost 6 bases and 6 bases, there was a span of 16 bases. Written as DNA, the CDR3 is TGCAGTGCCCCGGACCTGATGTTGGATACGCAGTATTTT. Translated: CSAPDLMLDTQYF.

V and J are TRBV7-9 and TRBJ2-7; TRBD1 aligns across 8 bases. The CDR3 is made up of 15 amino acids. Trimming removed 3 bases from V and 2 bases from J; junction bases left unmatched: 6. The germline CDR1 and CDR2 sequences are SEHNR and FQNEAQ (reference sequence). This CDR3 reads CASSFVGQGTYEQYF. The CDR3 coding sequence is TGTGCCAGCAGCTTTGTCGGACAGGGAACCTACGAGCAGTACTTC.

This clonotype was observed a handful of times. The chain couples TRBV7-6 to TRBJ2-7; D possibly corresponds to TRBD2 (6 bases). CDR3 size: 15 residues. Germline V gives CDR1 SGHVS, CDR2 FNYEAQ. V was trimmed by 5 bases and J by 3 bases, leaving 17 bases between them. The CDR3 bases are TGTGCCAGCAGCCAGGGCGGAGGGACGGGCTACGAGCAGTACTTC. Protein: CASSQGGGTGYEQYF.

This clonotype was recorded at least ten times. Here the CDR3 DNA reads TGTGCCAGCAGCTCGCCCGGGGGGGGTACTGAAGCTTTCTTT. Translated: CASSSPGGGTEAFF. The chain combines TRBV12-3 or TRBV12-4 with TRBJ1-1, with a weak D call TRBD1 (5 bases). Trimming stripped 6 bases from V and 5 bases from J, with 16 bases between. The CDR3 is made up of 14 amino acids.

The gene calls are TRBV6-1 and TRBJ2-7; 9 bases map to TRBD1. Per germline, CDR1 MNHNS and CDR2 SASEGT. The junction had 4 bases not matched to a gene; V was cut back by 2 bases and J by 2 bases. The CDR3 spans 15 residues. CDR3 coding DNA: TGTGCCAGCAGTGAACCCGGGACAGGGACCTACGAGCAGTACTTC. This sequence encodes CASSEPGTGTYEQYF.

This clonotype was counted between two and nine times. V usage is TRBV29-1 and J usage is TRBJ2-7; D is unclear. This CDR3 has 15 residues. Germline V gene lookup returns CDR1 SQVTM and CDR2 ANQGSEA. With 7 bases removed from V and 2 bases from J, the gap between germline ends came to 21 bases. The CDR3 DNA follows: TGCAGCGCGCTAAACCCGTTGGTCAGTACCTACGAGCAGTACTTC. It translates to CSALNPLVSTYEQYF.

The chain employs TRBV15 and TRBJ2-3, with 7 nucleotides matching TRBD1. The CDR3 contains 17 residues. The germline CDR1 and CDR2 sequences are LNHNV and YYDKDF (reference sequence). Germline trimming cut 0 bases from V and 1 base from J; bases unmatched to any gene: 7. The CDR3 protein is CATSRDRHGQGTDTQYF. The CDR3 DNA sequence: TGTGCCACCAGCAGAGATAGACACGGACAGGGCACAGATACGCAGTATTTT.

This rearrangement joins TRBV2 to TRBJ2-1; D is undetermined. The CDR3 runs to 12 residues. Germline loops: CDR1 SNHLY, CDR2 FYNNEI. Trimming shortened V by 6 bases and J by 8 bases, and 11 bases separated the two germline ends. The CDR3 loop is CASSSAGYEQFF. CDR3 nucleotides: TGTGCCAGCAGCTCAGCCGGTTATGAGCAGTTCTTC.

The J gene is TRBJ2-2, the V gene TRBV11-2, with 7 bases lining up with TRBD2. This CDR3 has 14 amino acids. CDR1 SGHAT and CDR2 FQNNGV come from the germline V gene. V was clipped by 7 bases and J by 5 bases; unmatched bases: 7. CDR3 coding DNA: TGTGCCAGCAACCCGGGAGCGGGGACCGGGGAGCTGTTTTTT. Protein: CASNPGAGTGELFF.

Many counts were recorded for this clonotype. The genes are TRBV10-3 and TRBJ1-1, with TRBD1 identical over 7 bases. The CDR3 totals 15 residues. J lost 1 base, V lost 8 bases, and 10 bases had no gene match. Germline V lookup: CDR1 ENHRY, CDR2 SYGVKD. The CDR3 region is CAIQGGAGANTEAFF. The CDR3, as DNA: TGTGCCATCCAGGGGGGGGCAGGGGCGAACACTGAAGCTTTCTTT.